Included here is one T cell receptor beta chain sequence, with context. The antigen is unknown. A multiplex PCR was run with 60 Vbeta primers and 13 Jbeta primers. Measured with immunoSEQ multiplex PCR; TCRdb has only the in-frame clones, and not every one. The table for this sample gives about 140,000 clones. These data come from a study of cytomegalovirus exposure and HLA in healthy donors. General observations from the study: Immune exposure information comprised only CMV serostatus. In vitro, three CMV-associated chains proved specific for CMV antigens. The majority of CMV-associated TCR beta chains were reported as apparently HLA-restricted in a later analysis. Presence/absence analyses treated sequencing depth as roughly uniform across donors.

Per germline, CDR1 MNHEY and CDR2 SVGAGI. The CDR3 has 14 amino acids. With V trimmed by 7 bases and J by 0 bases, 2 bases remained unmatched. The sequence was collected from a male donor in good health and CMV-seronegative. Specimen: PBMCs. The V and J genes are TRBV6-5 and TRBJ2-7; 11 nucleotides align to TRBD2. CDR3 nucleotide sequence: TGTGCCAGCAAGACTAGCGGGGACTCCTACGAGCAGTACTTC. This encodes CASKTSGDSYEQYF.